Following are 11 T cell receptor beta chains from one sample sequenced in a study of shared clonotypes between healthy human individuals. Repertoires were generated with immunoSEQ multiplex PCR, while TCRdb's copy carries only in-frame clones and drops some. The table shows roughly 2.1 million clones, with roughly 91% occurring only once. CD8 cells regarded as naive lacked CD45RO, were positively chosen for CCR7, and omitted terminally differentiated effector memory CD45RA+ cells. The sequencing input was naive CD8+ T cells from PBMCs. The receptors originated from a man between 18 and 29 years old in good health. Some clones in this sample may be carry-over from other donors' samples.

This clone came up once. This chain joins TRBV7-9 and TRBJ1-4; no clear D gene. Trimming removed 1 base from V and 3 bases from J, with 12 bases in between. This CDR3 region has 16 residues. From germline, CDR1 is SEHNR and CDR2 FQNEAQ (reference sequence). The CDR3 DNA reads as TGTGCCAGCAGCTTAGTGGGGTCACCTCCTAATGAAAAACTGTTTTTT. It is translated as CASSLVGSPPNEKLFF.

The rearrangement joins TRBV7-9 to TRBJ1-1, with 7 bases fitting TRBD1. This CDR3 contains 12 residues. Germline lookup yields CDR1 SEHNR and CDR2 FQNEAQ (reference sequence). V lost 5 bases and J lost 6; bases outside the gene matches: 3. The CDR3 coding sequence is TGTGCCAGCAGCGAAACAGGGGCTGAAGCTTTCTTT. This gives the protein CASSETGAEAFF.

The rearrangement joins TRBV9 to TRBJ2-1; D call uncertain. The V gene lost 0 bases and the J gene lost 2 bases, with 9 bases spanning the gap. Germline V gene data show CDR1 as SGDLS and CDR2 as YYNGEE. The CDR3 extends over 15 amino acids. The CDR3: CASSVDGEAYNEQFF. In DNA form, the CDR3 reads TGTGCCAGCAGCGTAGATGGCGAAGCCTACAATGAGCAGTTCTTC.

Points on this clone: The sample holds other DNA sequences that translate to the same CDR3. V gene TRBV4-3 combines with J gene TRBJ2-7; D is possibly TRBD1 or TRBD2 (5 bases each). Trimming removed 0 bases at V and 0 bases at J, with 12 bases between. This CDR3 spans 16 amino acids. Germline V CDR1 and CDR2: LGHNA, YSLEER. The CDR3 reads CASSQDVGESSYEQYF. The CDR3 DNA follows: TGCGCCAGCAGCCAAGATGTAGGGGAGAGCTCCTACGAGCAGTACTTC.

This clone was counted between two and nine times. The sample holds other DNA sequences that translate to the same CDR3. This rearrangement joins TRBV27 to TRBJ2-7, with 13 bases fitting TRBD2. Germline CDR1 and CDR2: MNHEY and SMNVEV (reference sequence). The ends lost 5 bases at V and 3 bases at J; junction bases unmatched: 4. CDR3 length: 15 amino acids. CDR3 loop: CASSPRTSGSYEQYF. DNA for the CDR3: TGTGCCAGCAGTCCTCGGACTAGCGGGAGCTACGAGCAGTACTTC.

The chain carries TRBV10-3 and TRBJ2-1; TRBD2 agrees at 9 bases. Germline assignment: CDR1 ENHRY and CDR2 SYGVKD. CDR3 length equals 15 residues. The trim removed 10 bases at V and 3 bases at J, leaving 10 bases unmatched. The CDR3 protein is CATLIAGDDYNEQFF. The CDR3 DNA is TGTGCCACCCTCATAGCGGGAGACGACTACAATGAGCAGTTCTTC.

The chain employs TRBV14 and TRBJ1-1; TRBD1 might be the D (6 bases). With 0 bases removed from V and 3 bases from J, the gap between germline ends came to 11 bases. Germline V gene lookup returns CDR1 SGHDN and CDR2 FVKESK. The CDR3 consists of 15 residues. The CDR3 DNA reads TGTGCCAGCAGCCAAGACAGGGGAGGGGACACTGAAGCTTTCTTT. Residues: CASSQDRGGDTEAFF. Using reference TRBV14 and TRBJ1-1 for the parts outside the CDR3, the full variable domain is EAGVTQFPSHSVIEKGQTVTLRCDPISGHDNLYWYRRVMGKEIKFLLHFVKESKQDESGMPNNRFLAERTGGTYSTLKVQPAELEDSGVYFCASSQDRGGDTEAFFGQGTRLTVV.

This chain uses TRBV28 with TRBJ1-5; D remains unclear. The CDR3 runs 17 residues. V shed 2 bases and J shed 7 bases, with 21 bases lying between them. Germline V lookup: CDR1 MDHEN, CDR2 SYDVKM. CDR3 protein: CASSLKSVWGGGQPQHF. CDR3 sequence (DNA): TGTGCCAGCAGTTTAAAAAGTGTATGGGGAGGAGGCCAGCCCCAGCATTTT.

This clone has a single count. The chain combines TRBV25-1 with TRBJ2-7; 7 bases match TRBD1. This CDR3 comprises 13 residues. CDR1 and CDR2 from the germline V gene are MGHDK and SYGVNS. After removal of 2 bases from V and 4 bases from J, the junction contained 2 bases not matched to a gene. The CDR3 bases are TGTGCCAGCAGTGAAAGGGGGCGTTACGAGCAGTACTTC. Protein: CASSERGRYEQYF.

With regard to this clone: Other DNA sequences in the sample encode the same CDR3. This chain uses TRBV29-1 with TRBJ2-7, with D hard to call. This CDR3 has 13 residues. Trimming pared 3 bases from V and 0 bases from J, leaving 9 bases between. The germline CDR1 and CDR2 sequences are SQVTM and ANQGSEA. The CDR3 reads CSVEGSNSYEQYF. CDR3 DNA: TGCAGCGTTGAGGGCAGCAACTCCTACGAGCAGTACTTC.

This sequence joins TRBV4-1 and TRBJ2-3; perhaps D is TRBD1 or TRBD2 (6 bases each). The germline V gene encodes CDR1 MGHRA and CDR2 YSYEKL. V lost 0 bases, J lost 2 bases, and 15 bases lay in between. This CDR3 has 17 residues. CDR3 nucleotide sequence: TGCGCCAGCAGCCAAGATCTGGAGGGGGACTTCACAGATACGCAGTATTTT. This translates into CASSQDLEGDFTDTQYF.